The clone carrying this T cell receptor beta chain occurred once. This sample was included in a study of PD-L1 blockade in urothelial cancer. Time point of the sample: peripheral blood 6 weeks after treatment start. The CDR3 sequence is 13 residues long. Germline CDR1 is MNHEY and CDR2 is SVGAGI. With V trimmed by 8 bases and J by 5 bases, 5 bases remained unmatched. Profiling relied on immunoSEQ multiplex PCR, and the TCRdb table lists in-frame clones only, not all of them. Of about 120,000 clones listed, more than 85% are singletons. The rearrangement uses TRBV6-5 and TRBJ1-4; the match to TRBD1 covers 7 bases. Sequencing used PBMCs, obtained around atezolizumab (anti-PD-L1) treatment. The sequence came from a man aged 55 to 70 with urothelial cancer. The CDR3 DNA reads TGTGCCAGCTCGAGACAGGGAAATGAAAAACTGTTTTTT. Encoded protein: CASSRQGNEKLFF.